This passage covers 8 T cell receptor beta chains from one sample sequenced in a study of graft-versus-host responses after intestinal transplantation. The method was immunoSEQ multiplex PCR; TCRdb's version includes in-frame clones alone and lacks a portion of them. This repertoire shows 95,000 to 110,000 clones, roughly 86% found once; its top ten account for around 0.7%. These receptors' targets are unknown. The specimen was unstimulated CD4+ T cells sorted from spleen or lymph node cells, collected before transplant. These receptor sequences come from a human donor who was the organ donor for an intestinal transplant.

The V call is TRBV5-6, the J call TRBJ1-5; unclear D gene. Germline loops: CDR1 SGHDT, CDR2 YYEEEE. Deletions cut 0 bases from V and 1 base from J, with 8 bases between. CDR3 length: 15 amino acids. The CDR3: CASSLGPTSNQPQHF. DNA of the CDR3: TGTGCCAGCAGCTTGGGACCGACAAGCAATCAGCCCCAGCATTTT.

The chain recombines TRBV10-1 with TRBJ2-1; TRBD2 matches 9 bases. This CDR3 region has 14 residues. The trim removed 3 bases at V and 7 bases at J, leaving 4 bases unmatched. Germline V gives CDR1 WNHNN, CDR2 SYGVQD (reference sequence). CDR3 protein: CASSEASGANEQFF. CDR3 DNA sequence: TGCGCCAGCAGTGAAGCTAGCGGGGCTAATGAGCAGTTCTTC.

This clone has only one observation. The CDR3 coding sequence is TGTGCCAGCAGGGGAGTATATGTATCGTCCGGAAACACCATATATTTT. Protein sequence: CASRGVYVSSGNTIYF. The chain links TRBV11-2 to TRBJ1-3, with D unclear. The germline CDR1 and CDR2 sequences are SGHAT and FQNNGV. The CDR3 runs 16 residues. Trimming took 6 bases from V and 4 from J, leaving 19 bases between them.

V is TRBV21-1 and J is TRBJ1-6. TRBV21-1 is listed as a pseudogene. CDR3 length: 16 amino acids. In DNA, the CDR3 is TGTGCCAGCAGGCTCGAGTCTAGGGTGGATAATTCACCCCTCCACTTT. Its translation: CASRLESRVDNSPLHF.

The chain has TRBV5-4 and TRBJ1-1; a possible D gene is TRBD1 (6 bases). Germline CDR1 and CDR2: SGHNT and YYREEE (reference sequence). The CDR3 runs to 14 residues. V was pared by 0 bases and J by 1 base, with 7 bases between. CDR3: CASSLGGGNTEAFF. The CDR3 coding sequence is TGTGCCAGCAGCTTGGGAGGGGGGAACACTGAAGCTTTCTTT. The variable domain in full, with the rest retrieved from reference TRBV5-4 and TRBJ1-1, is ETGVTQSPTHLIKTRGQQVTLRCSSQSGHNTVSWYQQALGQGPQFIFQYYREEENGRGNFPPRFSGLQFPNYSSELNVNALELDDSALYLCASSLGGGNTEAFFGQGTRLTVV.

For the CDR3, the DNA is TGTGCCAGCAGCTTAGGCCTAGCGGGAGGACCGTATAACGAGCAGTACTTC. Translating gives CASSLGLAGGPYNEQYF. This chain joins TRBV13 and TRBJ2-7, with 11 bases fitting TRBD2. Germline trimming cut 0 bases from V and 5 bases from J; bases unmatched to any gene: 9. Germline V gene data show CDR1 as PRHDT and CDR2 as FYEKMQ (reference sequence). The CDR3 is 17 residues long.

The chain has TRBV18 and TRBJ2-7; TRBD2 might be the D (5 bases). The CDR3 runs 13 residues. Germline V CDR1 and CDR2: KGHSH, LQKENI. Trimming cost V 3 bases and J 6 bases, with 12 bases left between them. CDR3 sequence reads: CASSPTGMGEQYF. CDR3 bases: TGTGCCAGCTCACCTACCGGGATGGGCGAGCAGTACTTC.

The rearrangement joins TRBV27 to TRBJ2-5; 12 nucleotides match TRBD2. J lost 3 bases, V lost 6 bases, and 2 bases had no gene match. This CDR3 region has 14 residues. Germline CDR1 is MNHEY and CDR2 is SMNVEV (reference sequence). The CDR3 nucleotides are TGTGCCAGCAGCAGACTAGCGGGGGAAGAGACCCAGTACTTC. Translated: CASSRLAGEETQYF.